The T cell receptor (beta chain) described here comes from a study of CD8+ T cells in alopecia areata. Study context: A regimen of oral tofacitinib, 5 to 10 mg twice daily, was given to treated patients. The study's findings and limits: With tofacitinib ongoing, many expanded lesional clones persisted in both scalp and blood. Clarity of TCR sharing across patients fell short of that in mice, possibly HLA-related. Among the top 100, expanded CD8+ clones were significantly decreased by tofacitinib, as was scalp clonality.

The treatment denotes: oral pan-JAK inhibitor, 5-10 mg twice daily. Extracted RNA was reverse transcribed into cDNA, the sequencing template. Repertoires were generated with immunoSEQ multiplex PCR, while TCRdb's copy carries only in-frame clones and drops some. The sample holds over 150,000 clones, around half seen once. CDR1 MNHEY and CDR2 SMNVEV come from the germline V gene (reference sequence). Between the trimmed V and J ends, which lost 7 bases and 10 bases, there was a span of 23 bases. CDR3 size: 16 residues. For this clone: Its specificity is unknown.

Sequenced material: CD8+ T cells sorted from blood, taken at week 24, from a patient treated with tofacitinib. The sequence was collected from a human donor with alopecia areata. This sequence joins TRBV27 and TRBJ1-6, with D unresolved. The CDR3 loop is CASTSPSKAGRSPLHF. CDR3 in DNA: TGTGCCAGCACCTCCCCTTCTAAGGCAGGACGATCACCCCTCCACTTT.